Below are 7 T cell receptor beta chains sequenced from a single sample in a study. TCRdb redid the calling of the 5' RACE reads with MiXCR, one entry per CDR3 protein. The sample contains tens of thousands of distinct CDR3 sequences, about 28% of which appear only once. Sequenced: naive CD4+ T cells sorted from blood. Subset meaning: naive CD4+ T cells, CD4+CD45RA+CD25-. These receptors were obtained from a female donor with breast cancer.

This clonotype was counted at least ten times. The V gene is TRBV20-1, the J gene TRBJ1-6, with a weak D call TRBD1 (5 bases). The CDR3 is 14 amino acids. Germline V gene sequence: CDR1 DFQATT, CDR2 SNEGSKA (reference sequence). Trimming shortened V by 2 bases and J by 7 bases, and 12 bases separated the two germline ends. As DNA, the CDR3 is TGCAGTGCTAGAATCGGGGCGGCCAATTCACCCCTCCACTTT. This gives the protein CSARIGAANSPLHF.

The chain uses TRBV7-6 and TRBJ2-7; 14 nucleotides match TRBD2. In germline, CDR1 is SGHVS, CDR2 FNYEAQ. CDR3 length: 17 amino acids. Trimming took 4 bases from V and 4 from J; bases not matched to a gene: 9. The chain's CDR3 is CASSSPRTSGRRYEQYF. Written as DNA, the CDR3 is TGTGCCAGCAGCTCCCCCCGGACTAGCGGGAGGAGGTACGAGCAGTACTTC.

This chain uses TRBV5-1 with TRBJ1-2; D is unresolved. The CDR3 extends over 12 amino acids. CDR1 is SGHRS, CDR2 YFSETQ, per germline. Trimming took off 3 bases at V and 6 bases at J, with 9 bases between the two ends. CDR3 amino acids: CASSYTGDGYTF. In DNA, the CDR3 is TGCGCCAGCAGCTACACCGGGGATGGCTACACCTTC.

The sample holds a few counts of this clonotype. The CDR3, as DNA: TGTGCCAGCTTCCACGACATCGGCACTGAAGCTTTCTTT. Amino acids: CASFHDIGTEAFF. The V gene is TRBV6-1, the J gene TRBJ1-1; D uncertain. This CDR3 has 13 amino acids. V was clipped by 8 bases and J by 4 bases, with 14 bases between them. Germline CDR1 MNHNS, CDR2 SASEGT.

This chain joins TRBV15 and TRBJ1-4; unclear D gene. Germline assignment: CDR1 LNHNV and CDR2 YYDKDF (reference sequence). V was cut by 0 bases and J by 0 bases, with 5 bases left in between. CDR3 size: 15 residues. CDR3 sequence: CATSRDVATNEKLFF. In DNA form, the CDR3 reads TGTGCCACCAGCAGAGATGTTGCAACTAATGAAAAACTGTTTTTT.

This clonotype turned up a few times. The chain is built from TRBV5-1 and TRBJ2-7; no reliable D call. Germline V gene lookup returns CDR1 SGHRS and CDR2 YFSETQ. V was clipped by 0 bases and J by 1 base, with 8 bases between them. The CDR3 length is 14 residues. This chain's CDR3 is CASSLDRLSYEQYF. The CDR3 nucleotides are TGCGCCAGCAGCTTGGACCGATTATCCTACGAGCAGTACTTC.

The J gene is TRBJ2-7, the V gene TRBV7-2, with 10 bases aligning to TRBD1. CDR1 and CDR2 (germline): SGHTA, FQGNSA. The CDR3 length is 14 residues. J gave up 6 bases and V 5 bases, and 7 bases lay outside the gene matches. The DNA for the CDR3 is TGTGCCAGCAGCCGCCGGGACAGGGGTTCCGAGCAGTACTTC. Protein sequence: CASSRRDRGSEQYF.